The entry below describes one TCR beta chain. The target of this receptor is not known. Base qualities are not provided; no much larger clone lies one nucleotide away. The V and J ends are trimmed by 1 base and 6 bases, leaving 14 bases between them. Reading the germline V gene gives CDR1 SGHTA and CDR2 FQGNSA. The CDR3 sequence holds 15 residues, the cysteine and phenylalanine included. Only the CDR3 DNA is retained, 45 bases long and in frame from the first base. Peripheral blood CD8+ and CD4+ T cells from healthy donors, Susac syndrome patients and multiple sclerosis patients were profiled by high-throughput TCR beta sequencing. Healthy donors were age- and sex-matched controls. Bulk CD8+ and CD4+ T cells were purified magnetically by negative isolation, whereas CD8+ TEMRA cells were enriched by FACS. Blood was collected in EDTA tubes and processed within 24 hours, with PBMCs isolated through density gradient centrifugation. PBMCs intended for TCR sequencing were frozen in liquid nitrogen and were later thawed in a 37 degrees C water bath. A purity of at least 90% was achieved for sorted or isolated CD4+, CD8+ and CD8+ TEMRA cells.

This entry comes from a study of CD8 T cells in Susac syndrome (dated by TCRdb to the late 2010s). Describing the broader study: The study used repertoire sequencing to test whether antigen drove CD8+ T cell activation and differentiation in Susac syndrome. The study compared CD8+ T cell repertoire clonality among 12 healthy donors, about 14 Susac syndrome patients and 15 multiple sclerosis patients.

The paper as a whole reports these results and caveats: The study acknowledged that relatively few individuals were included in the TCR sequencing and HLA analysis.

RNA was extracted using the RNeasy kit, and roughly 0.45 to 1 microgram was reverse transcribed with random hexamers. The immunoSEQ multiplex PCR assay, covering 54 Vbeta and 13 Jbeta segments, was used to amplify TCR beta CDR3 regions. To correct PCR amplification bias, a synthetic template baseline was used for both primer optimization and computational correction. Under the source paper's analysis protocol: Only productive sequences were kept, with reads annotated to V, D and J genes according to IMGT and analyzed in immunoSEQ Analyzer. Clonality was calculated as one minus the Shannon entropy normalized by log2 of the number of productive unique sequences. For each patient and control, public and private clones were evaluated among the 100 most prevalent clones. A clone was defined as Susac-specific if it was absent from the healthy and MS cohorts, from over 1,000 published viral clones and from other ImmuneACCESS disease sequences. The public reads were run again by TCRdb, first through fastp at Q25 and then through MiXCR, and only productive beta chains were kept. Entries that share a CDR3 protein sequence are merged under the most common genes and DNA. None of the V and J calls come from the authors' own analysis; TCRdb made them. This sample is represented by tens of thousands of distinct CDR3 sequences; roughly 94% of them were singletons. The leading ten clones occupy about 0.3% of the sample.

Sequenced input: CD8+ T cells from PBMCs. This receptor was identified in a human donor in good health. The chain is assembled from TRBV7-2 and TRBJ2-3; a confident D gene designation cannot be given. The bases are TGTGCCAGCAGCTTAGGAGTAACCGGTGGGGATACGCAGTATTTT. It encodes CASSLGVTGGDTQYF.